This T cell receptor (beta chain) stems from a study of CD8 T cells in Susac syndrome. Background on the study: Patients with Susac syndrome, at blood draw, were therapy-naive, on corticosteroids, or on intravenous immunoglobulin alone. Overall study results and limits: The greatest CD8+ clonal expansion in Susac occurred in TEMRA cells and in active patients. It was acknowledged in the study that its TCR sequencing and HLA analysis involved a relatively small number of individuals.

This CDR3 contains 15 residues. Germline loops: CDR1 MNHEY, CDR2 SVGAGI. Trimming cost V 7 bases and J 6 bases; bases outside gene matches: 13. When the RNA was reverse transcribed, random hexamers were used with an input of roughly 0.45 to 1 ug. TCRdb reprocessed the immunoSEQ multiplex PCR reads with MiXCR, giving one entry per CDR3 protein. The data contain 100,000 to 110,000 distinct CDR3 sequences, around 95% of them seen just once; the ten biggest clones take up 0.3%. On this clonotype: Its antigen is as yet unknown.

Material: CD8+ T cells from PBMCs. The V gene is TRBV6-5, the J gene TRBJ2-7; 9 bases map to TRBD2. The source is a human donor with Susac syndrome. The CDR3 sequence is CASTAGAGGGREQYF. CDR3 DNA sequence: TGTGCCAGCACGGCGGGTGCGGGAGGGGGCCGCGAGCAGTACTTC.